Sequencing of this T cell receptor beta chain was carried out in a study of blood T cell repertoires in COVID-19. The method was immunoSEQ multiplex PCR; TCRdb's version includes in-frame clones alone and lacks a portion of them. The sample contains just over 95,000 clones, 82% of which appear only once. CDR1 and CDR2 from the germline V gene are LNHDA and SQIVND (reference sequence). V lost 5 bases to trimming and J lost 6 bases, with 13 bases between them. The CDR3 has 14 residues. The gene calls are TRBV19 and TRBJ2-2; tentatively, D is TRBD2 (5 bases). Sequencing input: peripheral blood. This TCR derives from a man older than 75 with acute or convalescent COVID-19. The CDR3 region has the DNA TGTGCCAGTAGTCCTTTTGAGGAGGCCGGGGAGCTGTTTTTT. Encoded protein: CASSPFEEAGELFF. The full variable domain, in which reference TRBV19 and TRBJ2-2 provide the parts outside the CDR3, is DGGITQSPKYLFRKEGQNVTLSCEQNLNHDAMYWYRQDPGQGLRLIYYSQIVNDFQKGDIAEGYSVSREKKESFPLTVTSAQKNPTAFYLCASSPFEEAGELFFGEGSRLTVL.